This entry features one T cell receptor (beta chain) sequence. The antigen remains unidentified. The sample belongs to a study of T cell responses to AZD1222 COVID-19 vaccine. Study-level background: Pooled together were second doses at about 4 or about 12 weeks. General observations from the study: Clonal diversity was possibly underestimated; the donors were predominantly white British and more often female. Targeting of unmutated variant regions was reportedly seen in nearly half of spike-specific TCRs.

The data were produced by immunoSEQ multiplex PCR, yet TCRdb's version contains in-frame clones alone and is incomplete. This sample has over 100,000 clones, with roughly 93% found just once. Trimming left V 3 bases short and J 7 bases short, with 7 bases between. Germline V gives CDR1 SNHLY, CDR2 FYNNEI. The CDR3 runs 12 residues. Sample: peripheral blood, taken on day 0 of AZD1222 vaccination. This TCR was recovered from an adult in good health. The chain links TRBV2 to TRBJ1-5, with a possible D match to TRBD1 (5 bases). In DNA form, the CDR3 reads TGTGCCAGCAGTGACGAGGGGCAGCCCCAGCATTTT. It translates to CASSDEGQPQHF.